One sample yielded the 16 T cell receptor beta chains listed below, sequenced in a study of identical twins. One entry per CDR3 protein, called by TCRdb with MiXCR from the 5' RACE reads. The sample holds about 1.7 million distinct CDR3 sequences, more than 30% seen once. The sample consisted of cord blood. The receptors were sampled from a newborn girl in good health.

A few counts support this clonotype. This rearrangement joins TRBV12-3 or TRBV12-4 to TRBJ1-2; 7 bases line up with TRBD1. Trimming removed 5 bases from V and 4 bases from J; junction bases left unmatched: 10. This CDR3 has 15 amino acids. As DNA, the CDR3 is TGTGCCAGCAGTCCGGCCAGGGGACAGAGCTATGGCTACACCTTC. Amino acid sequence: CASSPARGQSYGYTF.

J is TRBJ2-1 and V is TRBV6-5; no definite D call. Per the germline V gene, CDR1 is MNHEY and CDR2 is SVGAGI. The CDR3 totals 14 residues. Trimming took 1 base from V and 0 from J, leaving 4 bases between them. The CDR3: CASSYLSSYNEQFF. The CDR3 nucleotides are TGTGCCAGCAGTTACTTAAGCTCCTACAATGAGCAGTTCTTC.

This clonotype was picked up many times. The chain recombines TRBV2 with TRBJ2-1; 7 bases match TRBD2. CDR3 length equals 17 residues. Trimming removed 1 base from V and 5 bases from J; junction bases left unmatched: 11. Per germline, CDR1 SNHLY and CDR2 FYNNEI. The CDR3 DNA sequence: TGTGCCAGCAGTGAAGATGTTTTAACGGGAGGAAACAATGAGCAGTTCTTC. Residues: CASSEDVLTGGNNEQFF.

This clonotype came up a few times. The CDR3 here is CASSLVRSNNSPLHF. CDR3 DNA sequence: TGTGCCAGCAGCTTAGTCCGGTCTAATAATTCACCCCTCCACTTT. The rearrangement uses TRBV7-2 and TRBJ1-6, with no clear D. The CDR3 contains 15 residues. CDR1 is SGHTA and CDR2 is FQGNSA in the germline V gene. V dropped 1 base and J dropped 5 bases, with 9 bases sitting between them.

This clonotype came up a few times. The chain employs TRBV5-1 and TRBJ1-1; 8 bases agree with TRBD1. Germline V gives CDR1 SGHRS, CDR2 YFSETQ. Losses at the gene ends were 1 base for V and 1 base for J; bases not matched to a gene: 6. The CDR3 has 16 amino acids. This chain's CDR3 is CASSLWTGRSNTEAFF. CDR3 DNA sequence: TGCGCCAGCAGCTTGTGGACAGGGCGATCGAACACTGAAGCTTTCTTT.

This clonotype was observed a handful of times. V gene TRBV27 combines with J gene TRBJ2-1; the match to TRBD2 covers 11 bases. In germline, CDR1 is MNHEY, CDR2 SMNVEV (reference sequence). J was trimmed by 1 base and V by 3 bases; bases with no gene match: 17. The CDR3 has 21 residues. CDR3 sequence (DNA): TGTGCCAGCAGTTTCGGAAGAAGGGGGCTACTAGCGGGAGCATCCTACAATGAGCAGTTCTTC. Residues: CASSFGRRGLLAGASYNEQFF.

The V and J genes are TRBV10-1 and TRBJ1-4, with D unclear. The germline V and J ends were trimmed by 2 bases and 7 bases, with 11 bases remaining between them. Per the germline V gene, CDR1 is WNHNN and CDR2 is SYGVQD (reference sequence). The CDR3 extends over 14 amino acids. The CDR3 reads CASSERTWGEKLFF. CDR3 DNA: TGCGCCAGCAGTGAGAGGACCTGGGGTGAAAAACTGTTTTTT.

The chain carries TRBV13 and TRBJ2-7; 8 positions match TRBD1. Per germline, CDR1 PRHDT and CDR2 FYEKMQ (reference sequence). With V trimmed by 7 bases and J by 0 bases, 11 bases remained unmatched. The CDR3 is made up of 16 amino acids. The CDR3 bases are TGTGCCAGCAAGGGCAGGGGGCCACAACTCTCCTACGAGCAGTACTTC. It yields the protein CASKGRGPQLSYEQYF.

The V call is TRBV20-1, the J call TRBJ1-6, with D tentatively TRBD1 (6 bases). CDR1 and CDR2 (germline): DFQATT, SNEGSKA (reference sequence). V was clipped by 5 bases and J by 0 bases, with 8 bases between them. The CDR3 covers 14 residues. The CDR3 DNA reads as TGCAGTGCTGGGGGCGGCTCCTATAATTCACCCCTCCACTTT. Its protein is CSAGGGSYNSPLHF.

The V call is TRBV29-1, the J call TRBJ1-2; 7 bases are shared with TRBD1. The germline V gene has CDR1 SQVTM and CDR2 ANQGSEA. CDR3 size: 16 residues. J gave up 0 bases and V 1 base, and 8 bases lay outside the gene matches. The CDR3 reads CSVEGGRGLANYGYTF. The CDR3 coding sequence is TGCAGCGTTGAAGGGGGGAGGGGGCTAGCTAACTATGGCTACACCTTC.

This clonotype was counted ten times or more. The chain combines TRBV20-1 with TRBJ2-1; D is ambiguous. The CDR3 sequence is 10 residues long. Looked up from germline, CDR1 is DFQATT and CDR2 is SNEGSKA (reference sequence). CDR3 in DNA: TGCAGCGCTGGACACAATGAGCAGTTCTTC. It is translated as CSAGHNEQFF.

The V call is TRBV5-1, the J call TRBJ2-5; D is undetermined. Trimming left V 2 bases short and J 11 bases short, with 16 bases between. CDR3 length: 13 residues. Germline V gene sequence: CDR1 SGHRS, CDR2 YFSETQ. The CDR3 spells CASSLVVLHEQYF. The DNA of the CDR3 is TGCGCCAGCAGCTTAGTAGTTTTACATGAGCAGTACTTC. Full variable domain (missing parts from reference TRBV5-1 and TRBJ2-5): KAGVTQTPRYLIKTRGQQVTLSCSPISGHRSVSWYQQTPGQGLQFLFEYFSETQRNKGNFPGRFSGRQFSNSRSEMNVSTLELGDSALYLCASSLVVLHEQYFGPGTRLLVL.

The sample holds a few counts of this clonotype. This chain joins TRBV9 and TRBJ2-3; 8 positions agree with TRBD2. V dropped 4 bases and J dropped 10; count of bases not matched to a gene: 8. From germline, CDR1 is SGDLS and CDR2 YYNGEE. The CDR3 is 13 amino acids. This CDR3 is CASSQAGLASQYF. For the CDR3, the DNA is TGTGCCAGCAGCCAAGCAGGACTAGCCTCGCAGTATTTT. The whole variable domain, filled in from reference TRBV9 and TRBJ2-3, reads DSGVTQTPKHLITATGQRVTLRCSPRSGDLSVYWYQQSLDQGLQFLIQYYNGEERAKGNILERFSAQQFPDLHSELNLSSLELGDSALYFCASSQAGLASQYFGPGTRLTVL.

This clonotype was counted ten times or more. The chain carries TRBV24-1 and TRBJ2-1; 13 nucleotides line up with TRBD2. Looked up from germline, CDR1 is KGHDR and CDR2 is SFDVKD. The V gene end was trimmed by 5 bases and the J gene end by 7 bases; junction bases not matched to a gene: 4. This CDR3 region has 15 residues. CDR3 sequence reads: CATSGRTSGRNEQFF. CDR3 coding DNA: TGTGCCACCAGTGGTCGGACTAGCGGGAGAAATGAGCAGTTCTTC.

The genes are TRBV27 and TRBJ2-4; TRBD1 matches at 10 bases. The J call may not be correct, given that the DNA end is closer to TRBJ2-7. The CDR3 length is 14 residues. Germline V gives CDR1 MNHEY, CDR2 SMNVEV (reference sequence). CDR3 sequence (DNA): TGTGCCAGCAGTTGGGGACAGGGGTTAAGCGAGCAGTACTTC. The encoded protein is CASSWGQGLSEQYF.

This clonotype has only a few counts. In DNA form, the CDR3 reads TGCGCCAGCAGCCCATACCCAGCCGGGGCTGGCTACACCTTC. Amino acids: CASSPYPAGAGYTF. The V and J genes are TRBV5-1 and TRBJ1-2; D is possibly TRBD1 (5 bases). Deletions cut 4 bases from V and 7 bases from J, with 17 bases between. Germline assignment: CDR1 SGHRS and CDR2 YFSETQ. The CDR3 sequence is 14 residues long.